Listed below are T cell receptor beta chains from one sample, sequenced in a study of blood T cell repertoires in COVID-19. Profiled with immunoSEQ multiplex PCR; TCRdb holds only in-frame clones, not every one. The repertoire consists of tens of thousands of clones, with approximately 85% occurring once and the leading ten covering 9.5% to 15%. The sequencing input was peripheral blood. The origin of the receptors is a human donor in a cohort sampled during active COVID-19. Each CDR3 is given with its conserved first and last residue. The D gene is left open where the match is weak. Size is stated for part of the rows, as once, few or many counts, or as a class when the clone is expanded.

TGCGCCAGCAGCTTGGCCGGGACAGGGGCACGGGGCTACACCTTC | CASSLAGTGARGYTF | TRBV5-1 | . | TRBJ1-2 | TRBD1
TGTGCCAGTAGTATCGGGACAGCTAATGAAAAACTGTTTTTT | CASSIGTANEKLFF | TRBV19 | . | TRBJ1-4 | TRBD1
TGTGCCACCCAAACCCCGCGAGGGCAGTACTTC | CATQTPRGQYF | TRBV6-5 | . | TRBJ2-7 | .
TGTGCCAGTAGTATAGATCTGTCCCTTGGGGAGGCTTTCTTT | CASSIDLSLGEAFF | TRBV19 | . | TRBJ1-1 | .
TGTGCCAGCAGCTTGGCTCAGAACCCCTATGGCTACACCTTC | CASSLAQNPYGYTF | TRBV5-4 | . | TRBJ1-2 | .
TGCGCCAGCAGCCCCGTGGCGGAACATGAAAAACTGTTTTTT | CASSPVAEHEKLFF | TRBV4-3 | . | TRBJ1-4 | .
TGTGCCAGCAGCTTCTCAGGGCGTGGGAACACTGAAGCTTTCTTT | CASSFSGRGNTEAFF | TRBV5-4 | . | TRBJ1-1 | .
TGTGCCAGCAGCCAAGAGGCTAGCGGGAGGGGCGAGCAGTACTTC | CASSQEASGRGEQYF | TRBV3-1/TRBV3-2 | few | TRBJ2-7 | TRBD2
TGTGCCAGCAGTTTGCCCCGGGACAGGGCGTCCCTCCACTTT | CASSLPRDRASLHF | TRBV28 | few | TRBJ1-6 | TRBD1
TGTGCCAGCAGCTTGGATAGCGGGACGTACAATGAGCAGTTCTTC | CASSLDSGTYNEQFF | TRBV5-4 | . | TRBJ2-1 | TRBD2
TGTGCCAGCAGCCCTTGGGACAGAAGAAATGAAAAACTGTTTTTT | CASSPWDRRNEKLFF | TRBV5-6 | . | TRBJ1-4 | TRBD1
TGTGCCAGCAGCTTAGGGCCCCCACGGGGGGACAATGAGCAGTTCTTC | CASSLGPPRGDNEQFF | TRBV13 | . | TRBJ2-1 | TRBD2
TGTGCCAGCAGCGTAGGATTGCAGGGGAATTACGAGCAGTACTTC | CASSVGLQGNYEQYF | TRBV9 | . | TRBJ2-7 | .
TGTGCCAGCAGTTACTCGGGGAGTTCCTACGAGCAGTACTTC | CASSYSGSSYEQYF | TRBV6-5 | . | TRBJ2-7 | .
TGTGCCAGCAGCGTAGCCTTGGGGAGTGGGGCTAATGAAAAACTGTTTTTT | CASSVALGSGANEKLFF | TRBV9 | . | TRBJ1-4 | .
TGTGCCAGTAGTCGAATTAAAGGACGGGGGATATATTCACCCCTCCACTTT | CASSRIKGRGIYSPLHF | TRBV19 | few | TRBJ1-6 | .
TGTGCCGGGAGACTAGCGGGGGAACTAGCCAAAAACATTCAGTACTTC | CAGRLAGELAKNIQYF | TRBV3-1/TRBV3-2 | . | TRBJ2-4 | TRBD2
TGTGCCAGCAGTCCGACAGGGGGCCGTGATTCACCCCTCCACTTT | CASSPTGGRDSPLHF | TRBV6-5 | few | TRBJ1-6 | TRBD1
TGTGCCAGCAACCTGGGACAAACGAACACTGAAGCTTTCTTT | CASNLGQTNTEAFF | TRBV6-6 | few | TRBJ1-1 | .
TGTGCCAGTAGCCAGGGGGAAGCCAAAAACATTCAGTACTTC | CASSQGEAKNIQYF | TRBV2 | . | TRBJ2-4 | TRBD1
TGCGCCAGCAGCCGCCGACTAGCGGGGGGGCAGGACACCGGGGAGCTGTTTTTT | CASSRRLAGGQDTGELFF | TRBV4-3 | once | TRBJ2-2 | TRBD2
TGTGCCAGCAGGGGTGGTTCTAGCTATAATTCACCCCTCCACTTT | CASRGGSSYNSPLHF | TRBV6-5 | . | TRBJ1-6 | .
TGTGCCAGCAGATCGGACAGTAATTCACCCCTCCACTTT | CASRSDSNSPLHF | TRBV2 | . | TRBJ1-6 | .
TGTGCCAGCAGAGCAGGACACCCGAACACTGAAGCTTTCTTT | CASRAGHPNTEAFF | TRBV6-5 | once | TRBJ1-1 | .
TGTGCCTGGAGTGTACTGTTTTTCGGCGGGGGGGAATACAATGAGCAGTTCTTC | CAWSVLFFGGGEYNEQFF | TRBV30 | . | TRBJ2-1 | TRBD2
TGTGCCAGCTCACCTCTTGACAGGGGAAATCAGCCCCAGCATTTT | CASSPLDRGNQPQHF | TRBV18 | . | TRBJ1-5 | TRBD1
TGTGCCAGCAGCGTAGACCCGCAGAACTATGGCTACACCTTC | CASSVDPQNYGYTF | TRBV9 | . | TRBJ1-2 | .
TGCGCCAGCAGCCAATCGAATATACAAAGGACTTCAGGGACTAACACCGGGGAGCTGTTTTTT | CASSQSNIQRTSGTNTGELFF | TRBV4-3 | . | TRBJ2-2 | .
TGTGCCAGCAGCATCGCTAGAAACACCATATATTTT | CASSIARNTIYF | TRBV6-2/TRBV6-3 | . | TRBJ1-3 | .
TGCGCCAGCAGCCAAGGGGGGGGACTCAATCAGCCCCAGCATTTT | CASSQGGGLNQPQHF | TRBV4-3 | . | TRBJ1-5 | .
TGTGCCAGCAGCTTACCAAGCGGCCCCACGGAAGCGCAGTATTTT | CASSLPSGPTEAQYF | TRBV11-2 | . | TRBJ2-3 | .
TGTGCCAGCAGTGAGAGCGGGAGAGGCGCAGATACGCAGTATTTT | CASSESGRGADTQYF | TRBV6-1 | . | TRBJ2-3 | TRBD2
TGCGCCAGCAGCCAAGACAGGCTAGCGGTGTACGAGCAGTACTTC | CASSQDRLAVYEQYF | TRBV4-3 | . | TRBJ2-7 | TRBD2
TGCGCCAGCAGCCAAGGGAGAGGGGCGGGAGGAAGAGATACGCAGTATTTT | CASSQGRGAGGRDTQYF | TRBV4-3 | . | TRBJ2-3 | TRBD2
TGTGCCAGCAGCGCCCAGTTGGACAGGGCAGCTCGGAACTATGGCTACACCTTC | CASSAQLDRAARNYGYTF | TRBV9 | once | TRBJ1-2 | TRBD1
TGTGCCAGCAGCCCCAGAGGCGGACTAGCGGCTAACACCGGGGAGCTGTTTTTT | CASSPRGGLAANTGELFF | TRBV7-2 | . | TRBJ2-2 | TRBD2
TGTGCCAGCAGCGTAGAGGGAGGATGGAACACTGAAGCTTTCTTT | CASSVEGGWNTEAFF | TRBV9 | . | TRBJ1-1 | .
TGTGCCTGGGGGCGGGAGGGGCTGGGGACCCAGTACTTC | CAWGREGLGTQYF | TRBV30 | . | TRBJ2-5 | TRBD2